The TCR beta chain under discussion was sequenced for a study of CD8+ T cells in alopecia areata. Study-wide context: Tofacitinib therapy lasting 6 to 18 months was followed by 6 months off drug.

The CDR3 has 13 residues. CDR1 is SQVTM, CDR2 ANQGSEA, per germline. V shed 6 bases and J shed 0 bases, with 11 bases lying between them. TCR sequencing used cDNA made by reverse transcription of extracted RNA. The repertoire was sequenced with immunoSEQ multiplex PCR; TCRdb's copy has only in-frame clones and lacks some. The data show 150,000 to 200,000 clones, 60% seen once. Indicated treatment: oral pan-JAK inhibitor, 5-10 mg twice daily. The sequenced sample was CD4+ T cells sorted from blood, obtained at week 24, from a patient treated with tofacitinib. The clonotype was recovered from a human donor with alopecia areata. V usage is TRBV29-1 and J usage is TRBJ1-1; D might be TRBD1 (6 bases). The CDR3, as DNA: TGCAGCGTCTCCGGGACATTGAACACTGAAGCTTTCTTT. As protein: CSVSGTLNTEAFF. The whole variable domain, filled in from reference TRBV29-1 and TRBJ1-1, reads SAVISQKPSRDICQRGTSLTIQCQVDSQVTMMFWYRQQPGQSLTLIATANQGSEATYESGFVIDKFPISRPNLTFSTLTVSNMSPEDSSIYLCSVSGTLNTEAFFGQGTRLTVV.